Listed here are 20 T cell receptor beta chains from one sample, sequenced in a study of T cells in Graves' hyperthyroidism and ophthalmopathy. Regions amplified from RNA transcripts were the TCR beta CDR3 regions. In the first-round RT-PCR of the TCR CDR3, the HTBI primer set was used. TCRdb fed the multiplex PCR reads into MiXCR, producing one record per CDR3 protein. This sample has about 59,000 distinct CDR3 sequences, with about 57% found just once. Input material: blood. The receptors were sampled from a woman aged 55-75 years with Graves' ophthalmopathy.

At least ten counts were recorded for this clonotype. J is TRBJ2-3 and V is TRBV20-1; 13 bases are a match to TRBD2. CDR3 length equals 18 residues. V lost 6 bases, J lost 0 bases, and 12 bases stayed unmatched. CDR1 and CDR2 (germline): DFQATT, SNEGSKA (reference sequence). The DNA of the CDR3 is TGCAGTGCAAACGTGGGGGGACTAGCGGGGTCTAGCACAGATACGCAGTATTTT. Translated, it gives CSANVGGLAGSSTDTQYF.

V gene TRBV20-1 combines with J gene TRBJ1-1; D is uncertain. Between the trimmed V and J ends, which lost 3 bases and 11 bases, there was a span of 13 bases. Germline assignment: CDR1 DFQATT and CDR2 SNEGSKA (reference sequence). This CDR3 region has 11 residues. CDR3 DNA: TGCAGTGCTAGTATGTTAAGAGAGGCTTTCTTT. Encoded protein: CSASMLREAFF.

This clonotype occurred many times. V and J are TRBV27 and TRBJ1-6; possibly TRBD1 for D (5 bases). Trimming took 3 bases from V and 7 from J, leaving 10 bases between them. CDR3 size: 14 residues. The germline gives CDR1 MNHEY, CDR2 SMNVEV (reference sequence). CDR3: CASSLETANSPLHF. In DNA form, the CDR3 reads TGTGCCAGCAGTTTGGAGACAGCAAATTCACCCCTCCACTTT.

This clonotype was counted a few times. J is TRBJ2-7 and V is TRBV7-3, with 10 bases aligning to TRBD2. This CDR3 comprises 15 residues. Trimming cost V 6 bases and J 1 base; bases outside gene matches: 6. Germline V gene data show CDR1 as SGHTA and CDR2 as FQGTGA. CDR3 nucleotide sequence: TGTGCCAGCAGTCGTACTAGCGGGAAGTCCTACGAGCAGTACTTC. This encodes CASSRTSGKSYEQYF.

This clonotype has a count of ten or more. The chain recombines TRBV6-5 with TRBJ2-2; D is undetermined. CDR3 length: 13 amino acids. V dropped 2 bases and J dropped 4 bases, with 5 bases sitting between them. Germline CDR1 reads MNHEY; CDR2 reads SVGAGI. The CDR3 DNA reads TGTGCCAGCAGTTACGGCAGCACCGGGGAGCTGTTTTTT. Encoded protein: CASSYGSTGELFF.

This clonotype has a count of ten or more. The CDR3 reads CASSLVPEEQFF. As DNA, the CDR3 is TGTGCCAGCAGCTTAGTGCCGGAAGAGCAGTTCTTC. The genes are TRBV7-9 and TRBJ2-1; D call uncertain. Germline V gives CDR1 SEHNR, CDR2 FQNEAQ (reference sequence). The CDR3 is 12 amino acids. The V end was cut by 1 base, the J end by 10 bases, with 8 bases between. Filled out from reference TRBV7-9 and TRBJ2-1, the complete variable domain reads DTGVSQNPRHKITKRGQNVTFRCDPISEHNRLYWYRQTLGQGPEFLTYFQNEAQLEKSRLLSDRFSAERPKGSFSTLEIQRTEQGDSAMYLCASSLVPEEQFFGPGTRLTVL.

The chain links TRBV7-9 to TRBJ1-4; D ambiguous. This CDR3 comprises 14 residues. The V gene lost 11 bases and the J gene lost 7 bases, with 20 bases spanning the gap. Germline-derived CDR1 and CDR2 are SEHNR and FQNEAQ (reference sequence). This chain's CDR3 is CAGAEAASGEKLFF. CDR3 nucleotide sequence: TGTGCCGGAGCAGAGGCCGCTAGCGGTGAAAAACTGTTTTTT.

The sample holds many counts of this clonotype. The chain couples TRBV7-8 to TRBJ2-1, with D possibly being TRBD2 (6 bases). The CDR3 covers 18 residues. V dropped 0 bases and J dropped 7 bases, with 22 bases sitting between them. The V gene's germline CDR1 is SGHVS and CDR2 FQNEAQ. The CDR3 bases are TGTGCCAGCAGCTTAGCATCCTTTTGGGCGGGAACGGTGAATGAGCAGTTCTTC. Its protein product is CASSLASFWAGTVNEQFF.

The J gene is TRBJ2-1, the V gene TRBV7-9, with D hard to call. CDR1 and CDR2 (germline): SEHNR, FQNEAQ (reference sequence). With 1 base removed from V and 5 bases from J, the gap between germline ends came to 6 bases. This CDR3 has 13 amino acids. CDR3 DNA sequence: TGTGCCAGCAGCTTAGGGGAAAACAATGAGCAGTTCTTC. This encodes CASSLGENNEQFF.

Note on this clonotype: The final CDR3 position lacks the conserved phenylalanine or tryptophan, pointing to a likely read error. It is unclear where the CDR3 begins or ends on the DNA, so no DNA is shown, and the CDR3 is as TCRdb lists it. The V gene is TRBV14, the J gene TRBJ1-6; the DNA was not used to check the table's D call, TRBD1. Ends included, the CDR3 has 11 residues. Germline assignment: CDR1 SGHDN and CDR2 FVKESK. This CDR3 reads CASSQPPRADS.

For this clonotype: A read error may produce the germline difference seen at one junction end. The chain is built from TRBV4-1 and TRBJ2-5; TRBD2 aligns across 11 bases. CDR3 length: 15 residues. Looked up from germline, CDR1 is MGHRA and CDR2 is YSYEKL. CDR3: CANSRLAGTQKTQYF. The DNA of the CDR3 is TGCGCCAACAGCCGACTAGCGGGGACCCAAAAGACCCAGTACTTC.

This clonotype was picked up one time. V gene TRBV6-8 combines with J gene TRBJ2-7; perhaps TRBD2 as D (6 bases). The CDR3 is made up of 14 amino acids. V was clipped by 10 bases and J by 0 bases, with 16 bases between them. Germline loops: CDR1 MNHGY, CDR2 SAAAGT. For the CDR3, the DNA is TGTGCCATCCGCGGGGAGTCAAGCTCCTACGAGCAGTACTTC. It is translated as CAIRGESSSYEQYF.

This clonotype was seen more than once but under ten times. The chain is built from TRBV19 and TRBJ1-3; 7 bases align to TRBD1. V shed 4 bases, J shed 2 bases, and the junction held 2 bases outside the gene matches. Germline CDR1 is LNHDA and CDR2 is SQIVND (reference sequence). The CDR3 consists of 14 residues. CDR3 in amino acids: CASSRGQPGNTIYF. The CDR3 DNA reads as TGTGCCAGTAGTAGGGGACAGCCTGGAAACACCATATATTTT.

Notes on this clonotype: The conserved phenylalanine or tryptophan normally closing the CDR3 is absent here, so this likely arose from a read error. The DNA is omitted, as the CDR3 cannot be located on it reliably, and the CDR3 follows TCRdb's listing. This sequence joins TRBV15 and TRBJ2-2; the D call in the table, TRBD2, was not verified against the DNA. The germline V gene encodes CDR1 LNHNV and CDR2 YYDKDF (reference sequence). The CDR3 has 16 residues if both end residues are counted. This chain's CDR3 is CATFSGTRLTPGSCQS.

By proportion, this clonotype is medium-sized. The CDR3 DNA is TGTGCCACCCTAGCGGCTAGCGGGGACTACGAGCAGTACTTC. The encoded protein is CATLAASGDYEQYF. This chain uses TRBV2 with TRBJ2-7, with 9 positions matching TRBD2. Germline V gives CDR1 SNHLY, CDR2 FYNNEI. The CDR3 extends over 14 amino acids. V lost 10 bases and J lost 3; bases outside the gene matches: 10.

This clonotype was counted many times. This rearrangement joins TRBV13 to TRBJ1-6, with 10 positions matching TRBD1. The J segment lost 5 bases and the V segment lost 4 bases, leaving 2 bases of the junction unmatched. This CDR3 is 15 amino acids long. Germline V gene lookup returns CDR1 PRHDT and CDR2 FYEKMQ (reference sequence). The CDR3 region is CASSWTGGNNSPLHF. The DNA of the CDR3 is TGTGCCAGCAGCTGGACAGGGGGAAATAATTCACCCCTCCACTTT.

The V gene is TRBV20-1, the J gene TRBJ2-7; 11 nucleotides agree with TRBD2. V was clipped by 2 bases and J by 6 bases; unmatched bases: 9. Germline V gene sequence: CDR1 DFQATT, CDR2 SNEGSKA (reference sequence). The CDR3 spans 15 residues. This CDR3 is CSARLASGRRREQYF. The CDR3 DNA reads TGCAGTGCTAGATTGGCTAGCGGGAGGAGGCGCGAGCAGTACTTC.

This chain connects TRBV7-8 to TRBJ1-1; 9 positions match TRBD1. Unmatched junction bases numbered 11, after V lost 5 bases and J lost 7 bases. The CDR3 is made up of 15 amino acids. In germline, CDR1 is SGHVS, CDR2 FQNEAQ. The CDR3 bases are TGTGCCAGCAGCGCCGGGACAGGGCTGCCTTTTGAAGCTTTCTTT. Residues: CASSAGTGLPFEAFF.

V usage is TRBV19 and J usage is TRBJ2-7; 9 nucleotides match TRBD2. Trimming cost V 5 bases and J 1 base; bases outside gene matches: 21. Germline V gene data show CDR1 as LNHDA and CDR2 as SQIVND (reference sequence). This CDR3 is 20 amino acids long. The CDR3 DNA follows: TGTGCCAGTAGTCAGGGGACGGGACTAGCCCAGCGCTATGGATCCTACGAGCAGTACTTC. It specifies CASSQGTGLAQRYGSYEQYF. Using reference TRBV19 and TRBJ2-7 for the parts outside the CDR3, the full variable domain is DGGITQSPKYLFRKEGQNVTLSCEQNLNHDAMYWYRQDPGQGLRLIYYSQIVNDFQKGDIAEGYSVSREKKESFPLTVTSAQKNPTAFYLCASSQGTGLAQRYGSYEQYFGPGTRLTVT.

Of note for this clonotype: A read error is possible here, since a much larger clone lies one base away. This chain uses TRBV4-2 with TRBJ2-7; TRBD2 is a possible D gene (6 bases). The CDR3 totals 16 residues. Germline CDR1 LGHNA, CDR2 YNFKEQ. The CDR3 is CVSGQDRRGGSYEQYF. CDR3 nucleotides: TGTGTCAGCGGCCAAGATCGAAGGGGAGGATCCTACGAGCAGTACTTC.